Each of the 8 T cell receptor beta chains below was sequenced from the same sample in a study of OX40 agonist ivuxolimab in advanced cancers. Data came from immunoSEQ multiplex PCR; TCRdb stores just in-frame clones and leaves some out. This sample carries approximately 39,000 clones, roughly 81% of them seen once, and the ten largest clones take 22%. The starting material was CD4+ or CD8+ T cells sorted from blood, obtained in a trial of the OX40 agonist ivuxolimab. The receptors come from an adult with an advanced solid tumor such as melanoma, head and neck, liver or kidney cancer.

The rearrangement uses TRBV7-2 and TRBJ2-5, with TRBD1 as a possible D gene (6 bases). Germline CDR1 is SGHTA and CDR2 is FQGNSA. V lost 6 bases to trimming and J lost 4 bases, with 18 bases between them. CDR3 length: 15 residues. CDR3 region: CASRETGFSIETQYF. For the CDR3, the DNA is TGTGCCAGCAGAGAAACAGGGTTCTCTATAGAGACCCAGTACTTC.

The rearrangement uses TRBV7-9 and TRBJ2-5; weak D call: TRBD2 (6 bases). CDR1 is SEHNR and CDR2 is FQNEAQ in the germline V gene (reference sequence). The V and J ends lost 5 bases and 7 bases respectively, with 17 bases between them. CDR3 size: 14 residues. CDR3 amino acids: CASSPTQDSGTQYF. The CDR3 DNA reads as TGTGCCAGCAGCCCCACCCAGGATAGCGGGACCCAGTACTTC.

This chain connects TRBV6-5 to TRBJ1-1; no clear D gene. CDR3 length: 13 amino acids. V lost 6 bases to trimming and J lost 4 bases, with 12 bases between them. Germline V CDR1 and CDR2: MNHEY, SVGAGI. The CDR3 DNA sequence: TGTGCCAGCAGCCCCAGTACCCCCACTGAAGCTTTCTTT. Translating it yields CASSPSTPTEAFF.

This clone has a handful of counts. The V and J genes are TRBV2 and TRBJ2-1; 8 positions agree with TRBD2. This CDR3 spans 15 amino acids. CDR1 is SNHLY, CDR2 FYNNEI, per germline. After removal of 6 bases from V and 2 bases from J, the junction contained 6 bases not matched to a gene. The DNA of the CDR3 is TGTGCCAGCAGCCTGACTAGCGCGACCTACAATGAGCAGTTCTTC. It specifies CASSLTSATYNEQFF. The full variable domain, with the rest looked up from reference TRBV2 and TRBJ2-1, is EPEVTQTPSHQVTQMGQEVILRCVPISNHLYFYWYRQILGQKVEFLVSFYNNEISEKSEIFDDQFSVERPDGSNFTLKIRSTKLEDSAMYFCASSLTSATYNEQFFGPGTRLTVL.

This rearrangement joins TRBV4-1 to TRBJ2-1; the D gene is possibly TRBD2 (7 bases). V was pared by 1 base and J by 6 bases, with 19 bases between. Germline V lookup: CDR1 MGHRA, CDR2 YSYEKL. CDR3 length equals 17 residues. CDR3: CASSQGLTGGAVNEQFF. The DNA for the CDR3 is TGCGCCAGCAGCCAAGGTTTGACGGGGGGCGCGGTCAATGAGCAGTTCTTC.

The J gene is TRBJ1-2, the V gene TRBV7-2; D not resolved. CDR3 length: 14 amino acids. V dropped 1 base and J dropped 3 bases, with 9 bases sitting between them. Germline CDR1 SGHTA, CDR2 FQGNSA. The CDR3 nucleotides are TGTGCCAGCAGCTTAGAGCGATGGGACTATGGCTACACCTTC. This encodes CASSLERWDYGYTF. Variable domain in full (rest from reference TRBV7-2 and TRBJ1-2): GAGVSQSPSNKVTEKGKDVELRCDPISGHTALYWYRQSLGQGLEFLIYFQGNSAPDKSGLPSDRFSAERTGGSVSTLTIQRTQQEDSAVYLCASSLERWDYGYTFGSGTRLTVV.

The chain carries TRBV11-2 and TRBJ1-1; D perhaps matches TRBD1 (5 bases). Trimming took 2 bases from V and 4 from J, leaving 11 bases between them. Germline V gene sequence: CDR1 SGHAT, CDR2 FQNNGV. The CDR3 is made up of 14 amino acids. CDR3 DNA: TGTGCCAGCAGCTTATGGGGGGACGGCACTGAAGCTTTCTTT. Translated, it gives CASSLWGDGTEAFF. The full variable domain, completed using reference TRBV11-2 and TRBJ1-1, is EAGVAQSPRYKIIEKRQSVAFWCNPISGHATLYWYQQILGQGPKLLIQFQNNGVVDDSQLPKDRFSAERLKGVDSTLKIQPAKLEDSAVYLCASSLWGDGTEAFFGQGTRLTVV.

This clone was seen once. The rearrangement uses TRBV5-1 and TRBJ2-2; the match to TRBD2 covers 9 bases. V was pared by 1 base and J by 8 bases, with 0 bases of the junction left unmatched. The CDR3 loop spans 13 amino acids. Germline values: CDR1 SGHRS, CDR2 YFSETQ. The CDR3 reads CASSLTSGGELFF. CDR3 bases: TGCGCCAGCAGCTTGACTAGCGGGGGGGAGCTGTTTTTT.